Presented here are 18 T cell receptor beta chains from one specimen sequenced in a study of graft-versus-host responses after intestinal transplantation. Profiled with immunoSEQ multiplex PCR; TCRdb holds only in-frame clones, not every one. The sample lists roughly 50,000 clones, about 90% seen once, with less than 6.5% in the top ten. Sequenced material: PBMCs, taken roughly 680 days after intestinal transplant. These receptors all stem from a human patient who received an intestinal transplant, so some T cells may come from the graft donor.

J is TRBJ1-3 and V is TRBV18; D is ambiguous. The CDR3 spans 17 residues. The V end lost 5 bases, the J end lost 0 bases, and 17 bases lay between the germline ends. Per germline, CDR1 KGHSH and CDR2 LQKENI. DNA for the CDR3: TGTGCCAGCTCAGTCGGAGATTTCGGCGGCTCTGGAAACACCATATATTTT. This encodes CASSVGDFGGSGNTIYF.

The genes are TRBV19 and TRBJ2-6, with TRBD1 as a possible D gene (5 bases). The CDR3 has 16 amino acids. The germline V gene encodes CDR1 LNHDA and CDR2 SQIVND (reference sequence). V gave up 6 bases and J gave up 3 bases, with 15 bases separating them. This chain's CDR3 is CASRFRLGRGANVLTF. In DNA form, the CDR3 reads TGTGCCAGTAGGTTCCGGTTGGGGCGTGGGGCCAACGTCCTGACTTTC.

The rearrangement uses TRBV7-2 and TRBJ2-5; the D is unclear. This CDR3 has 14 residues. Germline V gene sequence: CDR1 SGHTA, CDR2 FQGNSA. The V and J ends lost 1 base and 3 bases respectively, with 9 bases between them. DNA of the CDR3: TGTGCCAGCAGCTTAGGGGCAGTGAAAGAGACCCAGTACTTC. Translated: CASSLGAVKETQYF.

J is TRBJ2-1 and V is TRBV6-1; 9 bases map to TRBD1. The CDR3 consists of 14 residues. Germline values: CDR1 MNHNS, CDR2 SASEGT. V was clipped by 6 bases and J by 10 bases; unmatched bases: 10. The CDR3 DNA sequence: TGTGCCAGCAGGGGGTACAGGGGGCGCAACGAGCAGTTCTTC. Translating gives CASRGYRGRNEQFF.

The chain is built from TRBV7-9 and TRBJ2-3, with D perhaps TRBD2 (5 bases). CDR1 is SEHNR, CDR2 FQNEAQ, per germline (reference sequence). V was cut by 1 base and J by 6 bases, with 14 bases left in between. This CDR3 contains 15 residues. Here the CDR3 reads CASSLVIEERDTQYF. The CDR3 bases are TGTGCCAGCAGCTTAGTAATCGAGGAGCGGGATACGCAGTATTTT.

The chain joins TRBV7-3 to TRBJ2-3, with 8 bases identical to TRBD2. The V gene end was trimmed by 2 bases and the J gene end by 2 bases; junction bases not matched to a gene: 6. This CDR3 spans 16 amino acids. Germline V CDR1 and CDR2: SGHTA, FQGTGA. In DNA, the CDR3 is TGTGCCAGCAGCTTATCCGGGGGGGTCCCCACAGATACGCAGTATTTT. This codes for CASSLSGGVPTDTQYF.

CDR3 amino acids: CASSSLWADTGELFF. The CDR3 DNA sequence: TGCGCCAGCAGCTCCCTTTGGGCCGACACCGGGGAGCTGTTTTTT. The V gene is TRBV5-1, the J gene TRBJ2-2; D unresolved. The germline CDR1 and CDR2 sequences are SGHRS and YFSETQ. This CDR3 is built from 15 residues. V was clipped by 3 bases and J by 3 bases, with 12 bases between them. Looking up the rest from reference TRBV5-1 and TRBJ2-2 gives the full variable domain: KAGVTQTPRYLIKTRGQQVTLSCSPISGHRSVSWYQQTPGQGLQFLFEYFSETQRNKGNFPGRFSGRQFSNSRSEMNVSTLELGDSALYLCASSSLWADTGELFFGEGSRLTVL.

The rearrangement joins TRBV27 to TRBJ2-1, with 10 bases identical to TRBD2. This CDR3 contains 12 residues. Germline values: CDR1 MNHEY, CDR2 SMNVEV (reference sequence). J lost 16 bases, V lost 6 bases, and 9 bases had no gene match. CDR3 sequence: CASSPSGGAAFF. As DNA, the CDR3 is TGTGCCAGCAGCCCGAGCGGGGGGGCCGCCTTCTTC.

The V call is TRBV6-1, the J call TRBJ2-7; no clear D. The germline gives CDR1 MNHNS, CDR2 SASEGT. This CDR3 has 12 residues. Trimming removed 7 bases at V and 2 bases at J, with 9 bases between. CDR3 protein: CASKGTPYEQYF. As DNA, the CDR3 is TGTGCCAGCAAGGGCACCCCCTACGAGCAGTACTTC.

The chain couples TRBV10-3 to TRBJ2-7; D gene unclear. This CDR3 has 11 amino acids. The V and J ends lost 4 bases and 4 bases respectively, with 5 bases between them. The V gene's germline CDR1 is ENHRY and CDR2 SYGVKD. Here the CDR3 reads CAISAQYEQYF. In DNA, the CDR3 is TGTGCCATCAGTGCCCAGTACGAGCAGTACTTC.

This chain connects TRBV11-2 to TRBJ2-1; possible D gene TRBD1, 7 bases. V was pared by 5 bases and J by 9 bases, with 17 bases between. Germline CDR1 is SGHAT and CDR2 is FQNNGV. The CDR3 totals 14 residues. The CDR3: CASSIGTAGGEQFF. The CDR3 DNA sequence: TGTGCCAGCAGCATCGGGACAGCCGGGGGTGAGCAGTTCTTC.

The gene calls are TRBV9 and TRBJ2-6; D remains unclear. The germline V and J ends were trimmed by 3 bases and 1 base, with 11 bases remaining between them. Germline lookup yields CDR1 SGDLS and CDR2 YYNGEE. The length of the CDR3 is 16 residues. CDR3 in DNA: TGTGCCAGCAGCGAGTTTTTGGGATCTGGGGCCAACGTCCTGACTTTC. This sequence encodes CASSEFLGSGANVLTF. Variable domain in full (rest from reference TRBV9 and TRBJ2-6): DSGVTQTPKHLITATGQRVTLRCSPRSGDLSVYWYQQSLDQGLQFLIQYYNGEERAKGNILERFSAQQFPDLHSELNLSSLELGDSALYFCASSEFLGSGANVLTFGAGSRLTVL.

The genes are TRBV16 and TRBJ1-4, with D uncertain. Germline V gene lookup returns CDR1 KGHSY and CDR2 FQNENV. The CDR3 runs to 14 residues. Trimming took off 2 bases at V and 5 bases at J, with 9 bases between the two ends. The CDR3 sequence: CASSQRAGNEKLFF. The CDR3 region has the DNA TGTGCCAGCAGCCAACGGGCAGGCAATGAAAAACTGTTTTTT.

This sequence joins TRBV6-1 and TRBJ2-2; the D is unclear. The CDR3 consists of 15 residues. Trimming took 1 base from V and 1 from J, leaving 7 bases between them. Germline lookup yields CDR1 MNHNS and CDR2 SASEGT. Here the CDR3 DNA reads TGTGCCAGCAGTGAAGTTGGGCAGAACACCGGGGAGCTGTTTTTT. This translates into CASSEVGQNTGELFF.

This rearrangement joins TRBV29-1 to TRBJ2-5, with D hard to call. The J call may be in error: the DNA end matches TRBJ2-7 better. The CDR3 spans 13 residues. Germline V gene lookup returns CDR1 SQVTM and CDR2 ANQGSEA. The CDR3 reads CSVEDLKDYEQYF. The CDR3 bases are TGCAGCGTTGAAGATCTGAAGGACTACGAGCAGTACTTC.

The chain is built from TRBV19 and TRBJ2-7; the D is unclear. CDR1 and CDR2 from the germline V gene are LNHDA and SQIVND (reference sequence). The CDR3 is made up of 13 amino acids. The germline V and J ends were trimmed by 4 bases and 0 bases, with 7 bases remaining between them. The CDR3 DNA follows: TGTGCCAGTAGTACCGACACCTCCTACGAGCAGTACTTC. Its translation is CASSTDTSYEQYF.

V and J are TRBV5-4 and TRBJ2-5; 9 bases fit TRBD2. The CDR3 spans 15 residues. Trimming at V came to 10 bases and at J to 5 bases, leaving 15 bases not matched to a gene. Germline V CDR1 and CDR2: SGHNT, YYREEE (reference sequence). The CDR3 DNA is TGTGCCGAGGTAGCGGGGGACCCCGGGCGGGAGACCCAGTACTTC. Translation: CAEVAGDPGRETQYF.

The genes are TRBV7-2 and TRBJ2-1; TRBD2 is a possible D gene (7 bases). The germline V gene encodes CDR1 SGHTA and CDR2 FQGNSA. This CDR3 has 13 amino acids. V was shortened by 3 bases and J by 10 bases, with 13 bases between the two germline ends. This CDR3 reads CASSLGGAGEQFF. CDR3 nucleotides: TGTGCCAGCAGCTTGGGGGGGGCCGGGGAGCAGTTCTTC.